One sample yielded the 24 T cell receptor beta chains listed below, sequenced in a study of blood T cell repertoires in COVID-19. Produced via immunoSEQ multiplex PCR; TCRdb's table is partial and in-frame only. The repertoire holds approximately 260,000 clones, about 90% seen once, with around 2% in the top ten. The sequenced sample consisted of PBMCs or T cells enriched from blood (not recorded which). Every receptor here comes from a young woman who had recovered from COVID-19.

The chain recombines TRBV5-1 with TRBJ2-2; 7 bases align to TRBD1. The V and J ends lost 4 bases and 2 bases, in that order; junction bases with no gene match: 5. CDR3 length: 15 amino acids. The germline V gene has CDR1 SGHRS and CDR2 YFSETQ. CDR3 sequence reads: CASSHGTANTGELFF. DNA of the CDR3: TGCGCCAGCAGCCACGGGACAGCCAACACCGGGGAGCTGTTTTTT.

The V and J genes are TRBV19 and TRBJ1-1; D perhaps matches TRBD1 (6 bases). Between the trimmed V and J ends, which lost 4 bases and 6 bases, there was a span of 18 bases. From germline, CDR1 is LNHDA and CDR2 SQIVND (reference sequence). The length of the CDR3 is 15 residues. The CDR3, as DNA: TGTGCCAGTAGTAGAGACCTGGCGGGGGGCGCTGAAGCTTTCTTT. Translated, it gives CASSRDLAGGAEAFF.

The chain's CDR3 is CASSYRTGGPRTDTQYF. Written as DNA, the CDR3 is TGTGCCAGCAGTTATCGGACAGGGGGCCCGAGGACAGATACGCAGTATTTT. The chain joins TRBV6-2 or TRBV6-3 to TRBJ2-3; 11 nucleotides match TRBD1. J lost 3 bases, V lost 3 bases, and 8 bases had no gene match. The CDR3 length is 17 residues. Germline values: CDR1 MNHEY, CDR2 SVGEGT.

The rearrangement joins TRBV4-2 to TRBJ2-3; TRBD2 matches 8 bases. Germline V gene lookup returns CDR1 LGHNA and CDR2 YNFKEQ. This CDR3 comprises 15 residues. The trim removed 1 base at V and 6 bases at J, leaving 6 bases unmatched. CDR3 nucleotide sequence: TGTGCCAGCAGCCAAGGAAGCGGGAGCGGGGATACGCAGTATTTT. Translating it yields CASSQGSGSGDTQYF.

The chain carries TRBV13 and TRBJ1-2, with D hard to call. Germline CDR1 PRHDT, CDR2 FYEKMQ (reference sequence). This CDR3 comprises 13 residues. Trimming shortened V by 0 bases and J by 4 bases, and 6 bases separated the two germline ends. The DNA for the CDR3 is TGTGCCAGCAGCTTAGGGGCCTTCTATGGCTACACCTTC. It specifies CASSLGAFYGYTF.

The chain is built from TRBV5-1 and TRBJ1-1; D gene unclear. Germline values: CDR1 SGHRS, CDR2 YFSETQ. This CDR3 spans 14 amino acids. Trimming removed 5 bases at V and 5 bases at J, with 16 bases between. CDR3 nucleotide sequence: TGCGCCAGCAGTCCCCGGGAGGTAGGAACTGAAGCTTTCTTT. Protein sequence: CASSPREVGTEAFF. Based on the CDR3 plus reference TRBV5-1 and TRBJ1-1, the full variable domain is KAGVTQTPRYLIKTRGQQVTLSCSPISGHRSVSWYQQTPGQGLQFLFEYFSETQRNKGNFPGRFSGRQFSNSRSEMNVSTLELGDSALYLCASSPREVGTEAFFGQGTRLTVV.

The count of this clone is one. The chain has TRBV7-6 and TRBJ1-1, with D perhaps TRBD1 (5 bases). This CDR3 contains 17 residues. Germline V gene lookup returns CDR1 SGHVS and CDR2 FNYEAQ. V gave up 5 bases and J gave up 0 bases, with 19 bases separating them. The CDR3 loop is CASSPSGGRNLNTEAFF. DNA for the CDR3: TGTGCCAGCAGCCCTAGCGGGGGTCGGAATCTGAACACTGAAGCTTTCTTT.

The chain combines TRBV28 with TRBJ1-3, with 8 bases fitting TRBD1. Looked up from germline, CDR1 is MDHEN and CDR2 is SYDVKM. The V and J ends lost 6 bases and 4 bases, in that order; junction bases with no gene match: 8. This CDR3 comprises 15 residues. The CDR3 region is CASRPTGGLGNTIYF. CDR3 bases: TGTGCCAGCAGGCCCACAGGGGGGCTCGGAAACACCATATATTTT.

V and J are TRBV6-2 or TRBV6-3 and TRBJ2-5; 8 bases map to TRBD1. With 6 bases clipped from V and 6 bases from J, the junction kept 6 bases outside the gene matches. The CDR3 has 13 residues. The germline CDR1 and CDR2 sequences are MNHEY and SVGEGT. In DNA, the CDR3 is TGTGCCAGCAGCCATGGACAGGGACAGACCCAGTACTTC. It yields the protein CASSHGQGQTQYF.

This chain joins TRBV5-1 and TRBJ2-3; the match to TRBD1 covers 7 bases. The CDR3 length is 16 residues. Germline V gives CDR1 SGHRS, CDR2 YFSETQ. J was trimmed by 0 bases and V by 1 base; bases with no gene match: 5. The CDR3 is CASSLTGTASTDTQYF. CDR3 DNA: TGCGCCAGCAGCTTGACCGGGACAGCTAGCACAGATACGCAGTATTTT.

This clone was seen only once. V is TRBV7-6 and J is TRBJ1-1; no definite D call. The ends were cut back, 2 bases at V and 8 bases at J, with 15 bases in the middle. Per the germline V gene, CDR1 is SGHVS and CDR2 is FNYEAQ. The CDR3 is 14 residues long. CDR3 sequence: CASSLPSFSGEAFF. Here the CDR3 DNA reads TGTGCCAGCAGCTTACCGAGTTTTTCGGGAGAAGCTTTCTTT.

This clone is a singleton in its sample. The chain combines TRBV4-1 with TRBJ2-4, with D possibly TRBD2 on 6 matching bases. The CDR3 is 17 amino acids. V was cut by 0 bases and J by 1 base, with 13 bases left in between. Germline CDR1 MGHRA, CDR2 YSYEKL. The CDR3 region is CASSQDSGGSAKNIQYF. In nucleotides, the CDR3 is TGCGCCAGCAGCCAAGACTCCGGGGGTAGTGCCAAAAACATTCAGTACTTC.

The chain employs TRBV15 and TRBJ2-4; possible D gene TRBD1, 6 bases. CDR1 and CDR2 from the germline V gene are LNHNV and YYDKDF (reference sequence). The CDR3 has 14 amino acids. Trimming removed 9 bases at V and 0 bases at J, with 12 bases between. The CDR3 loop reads CATKEQGAKNIQYF. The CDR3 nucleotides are TGTGCCACAAAAGAACAGGGAGCCAAAAACATTCAGTACTTC.

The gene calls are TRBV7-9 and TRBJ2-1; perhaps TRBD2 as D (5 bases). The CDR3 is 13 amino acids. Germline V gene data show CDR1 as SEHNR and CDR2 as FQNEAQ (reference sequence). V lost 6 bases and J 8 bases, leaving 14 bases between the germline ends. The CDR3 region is CASRLSMRDEQFF. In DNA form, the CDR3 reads TGTGCCAGCAGACTTTCAATGCGGGATGAGCAGTTCTTC.

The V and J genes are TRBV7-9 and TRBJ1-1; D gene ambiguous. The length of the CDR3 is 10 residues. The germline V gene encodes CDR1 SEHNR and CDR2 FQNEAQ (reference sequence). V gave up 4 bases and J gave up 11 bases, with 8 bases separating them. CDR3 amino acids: CASSSQIAFF. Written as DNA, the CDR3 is TGTGCCAGCAGCTCTCAGATCGCTTTCTTT.

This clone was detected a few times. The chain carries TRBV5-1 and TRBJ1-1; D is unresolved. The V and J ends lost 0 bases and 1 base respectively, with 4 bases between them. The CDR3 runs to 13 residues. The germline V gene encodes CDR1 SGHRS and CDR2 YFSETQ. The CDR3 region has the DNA TGCGCCAGCAGCTTGGACAGGAACACTGAAGCTTTCTTT. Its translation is CASSLDRNTEAFF.

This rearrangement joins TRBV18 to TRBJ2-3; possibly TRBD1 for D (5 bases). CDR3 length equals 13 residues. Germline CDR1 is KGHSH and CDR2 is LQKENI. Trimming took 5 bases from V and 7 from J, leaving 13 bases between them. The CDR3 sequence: CASSTGVFNTQYF. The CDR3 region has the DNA TGTGCCAGCTCAACAGGCGTCTTTAATACGCAGTATTTT.

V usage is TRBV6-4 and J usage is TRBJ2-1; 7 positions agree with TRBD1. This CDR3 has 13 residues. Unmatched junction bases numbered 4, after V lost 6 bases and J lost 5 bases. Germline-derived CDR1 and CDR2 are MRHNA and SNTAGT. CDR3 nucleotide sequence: TGTGCCAGCAGCATACAGGGGAACAATGAGCAGTTCTTC. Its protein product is CASSIQGNNEQFF.

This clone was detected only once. CDR3 bases: TGTGCCAGCAGTTTAGGACGGGGACTACGAAAGGGCACAGATACGCAGTATTTT. It encodes CASSLGRGLRKGTDTQYF. The chain joins TRBV28 to TRBJ2-3, with 7 bases lining up with TRBD2. The CDR3 covers 18 residues. The V and J ends lost 2 bases and 1 base, in that order; junction bases with no gene match: 12. CDR1 is MDHEN, CDR2 SYDVKM, per germline.

As DNA, the CDR3 is TGTGCCAGCTCACGATCATCTAGCGGCGGCGCCGGGGAGCTGTTTTTT. Amino acids: CASSRSSSGGAGELFF. The chain uses TRBV18 and TRBJ2-2, with TRBD2 identical over 7 bases. The CDR3 has 16 residues. V was pared by 4 bases and J by 6 bases, with 11 bases of the junction left unmatched. Germline-derived CDR1 and CDR2 are KGHSH and LQKENI.

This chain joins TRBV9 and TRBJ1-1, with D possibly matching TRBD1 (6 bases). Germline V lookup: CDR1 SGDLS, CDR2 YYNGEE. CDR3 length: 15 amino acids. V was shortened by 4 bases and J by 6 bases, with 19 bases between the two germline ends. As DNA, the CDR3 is TGTGCCAGCAGCCCCCGGGCGAGACAGGCACCTGAAGCTTTCTTT. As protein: CASSPRARQAPEAFF.

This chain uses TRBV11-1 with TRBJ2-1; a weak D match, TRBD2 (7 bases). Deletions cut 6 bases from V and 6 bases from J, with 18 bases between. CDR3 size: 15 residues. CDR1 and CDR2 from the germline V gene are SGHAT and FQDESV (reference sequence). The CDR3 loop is CASRKRDNSGNEQFF. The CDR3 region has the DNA TGTGCCAGCAGAAAGCGGGACAACTCTGGCAATGAGCAGTTCTTC.

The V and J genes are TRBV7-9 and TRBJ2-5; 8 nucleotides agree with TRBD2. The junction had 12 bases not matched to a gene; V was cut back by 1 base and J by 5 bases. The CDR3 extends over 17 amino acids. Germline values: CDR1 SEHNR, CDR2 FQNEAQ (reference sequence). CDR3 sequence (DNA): TGTGCCAGCAGCTTAGGGCCCCAGGCGGGGGGCAGGGAGACCCAGTACTTC. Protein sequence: CASSLGPQAGGRETQYF.

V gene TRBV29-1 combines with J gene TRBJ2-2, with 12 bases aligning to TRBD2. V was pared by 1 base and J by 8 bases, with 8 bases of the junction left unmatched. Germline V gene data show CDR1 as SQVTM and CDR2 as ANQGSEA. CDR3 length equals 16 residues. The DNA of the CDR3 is TGCAGCGTTGAAGGCGGGCTAGCGGGAGGGCCTGGGGAGCTGTTTTTT. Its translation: CSVEGGLAGGPGELFF.